This T cell receptor beta chain was captured by sequencing in a study of early T cells in non-severe SARS-CoV-2 infection. Points from the study as a whole: The VDJdb matching leaned toward anti-spike CD8 responses and overlooked private and CD4 specificities.

A single record per CDR3 protein comes from TCRdb applying MiXCR to the 5' RACE reads. In the table there are some 91,000 distinct CDR3 sequences, 11% of which are singletons. V shed 0 bases, J shed 10 bases, and the junction held 4 bases outside the gene matches. Germline CDR1 is SGHRS and CDR2 is YFSETQ. The CDR3 extends over 14 amino acids. As for this clonotype: Antigen: not known.

The clonotype originates from an adult who was a healthcare worker with PCR-confirmed SARS-CoV-2 infection or an uninfected control (not recorded which). The chain combines TRBV5-1 with TRBJ1-6; 7 bases fit TRBD1. The sequenced sample was whole blood, obtained at baseline. CDR3 coding DNA: TGCGCCAGCAGCTTGGGACAGGGAGACTCACCCCTCCACTTT. It codes for CASSLGQGDSPLHF. Combining the CDR3 with reference TRBV5-1 and TRBJ1-6 gives the whole variable domain KAGVTQTPRYLIKTRGQQVTLSCSPISGHRSVSWYQQTPGQGLQFLFEYFSETQRNKGNFPGRFSGRQFSNSRSEMNVSTLELGDSALYLCASSLGQGDSPLHFGNGTRLTVT.